This T cell receptor (beta chain) was recovered during a study of T cell responses to AZD1222 COVID-19 vaccine. Germline lookup yields CDR1 SNHLY and CDR2 FYNNEI. V dropped 4 bases and J dropped 6 bases, with 9 bases sitting between them. This CDR3 comprises 13 residues. TCRdb's table, derived via immunoSEQ multiplex PCR, lists solely in-frame clones and lacks some. The sample contains about 130,000 clones, roughly nine tenths of which appear only once. Here the sequenced sample was peripheral blood, taken 28 days after the second AZD1222 dose. The chain has TRBV2 and TRBJ2-2; D is undetermined. The clonotype was recovered from an adult who received the AZD1222 COVID-19 vaccine. The CDR3 loop reads CASSAVVAGELFF. In DNA, the CDR3 is TGTGCCAGCAGTGCGGTAGTGGCCGGGGAGCTGTTTTTT.